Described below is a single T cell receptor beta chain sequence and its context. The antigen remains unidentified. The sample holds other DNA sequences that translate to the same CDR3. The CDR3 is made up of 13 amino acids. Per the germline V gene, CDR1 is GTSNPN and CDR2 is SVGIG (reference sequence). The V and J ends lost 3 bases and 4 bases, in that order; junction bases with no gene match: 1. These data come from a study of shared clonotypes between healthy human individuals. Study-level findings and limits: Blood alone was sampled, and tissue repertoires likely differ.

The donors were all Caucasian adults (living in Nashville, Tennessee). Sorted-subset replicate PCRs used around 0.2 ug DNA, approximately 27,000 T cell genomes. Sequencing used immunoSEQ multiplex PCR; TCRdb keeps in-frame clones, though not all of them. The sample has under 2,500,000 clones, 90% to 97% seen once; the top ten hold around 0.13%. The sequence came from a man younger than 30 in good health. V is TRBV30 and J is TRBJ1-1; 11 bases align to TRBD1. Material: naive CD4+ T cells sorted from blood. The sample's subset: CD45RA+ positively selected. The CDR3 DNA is TGTGCCTGGAGGGGACAGGGGGTCACTGAAGCTTTCTTT. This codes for CAWRGQGVTEAFF.